Included here is one T cell receptor (beta chain) sequence, with context. Its antigen is unknown. V lost 4 bases, J lost 0 bases, and 11 bases lay in between. CDR3 length: 14 residues. CDR1 and CDR2 from the germline V gene are SGHRS and YFSETQ. This sample was taken from a study of cytomegalovirus exposure and HLA in healthy donors. Healthy people donating bone marrow made up the donors. Findings and caveats of the study: It has been reported that TCR beta sequences accurately predicted the HLA-A and HLA-B alleles of most subjects. When a later analysis compared HLA-associated TCR beta chains with equally common others, the HLA-associated chains turned out to be more clonally expanded and to have lower generation probabilities. Some V segments (TRBV6-2 and TRBV6-3 among them) were excluded as indistinguishable.

The PCR had 60 Vbeta and 13 Jbeta primers. The data were produced by immunoSEQ multiplex PCR, yet TCRdb's version contains in-frame clones alone and is incomplete. In the table there are 150,000 to 200,000 clones, roughly 79% of which are singletons. The specimen was PBMCs. This clonotype was obtained from a man aged 50 to 60 in good health and CMV-seropositive. V is TRBV5-1 and J is TRBJ2-7; D is unresolved. The CDR3 bases are TGCGCCAGCAGCCCCTTTAGTAGCTCCTACGAGCAGTACTTC. It specifies CASSPFSSSYEQYF.